This record concerns one T cell receptor beta chain sequence. Its specificity is unknown. This sample was included in a study of cytomegalovirus exposure and HLA in healthy donors. Notes on the study in general: Available immune exposure information covered CMV serostatus only.

J gave up 6 bases and V 4 bases, and 10 bases lay outside the gene matches. CDR3 length: 15 residues. Looked up from germline, CDR1 is SGDLS and CDR2 is YYNGEE. PCR employed 60 Vbeta and 13 Jbeta primers. The assay was immunoSEQ multiplex PCR, and TCRdb's table has in-frame clones only and misses some. The profile shows 100,000 to 130,000 clones, over 75% of them singletons. The V and J genes are TRBV9 and TRBJ2-7; 10 bases align to TRBD1. The specimen sequenced was PBMCs. This sequence was found in a man under 40 in good health and CMV-seronegative. CDR3 residues: CASSLRDRGPSEQYF. The CDR3 nucleotides read TGTGCCAGCAGCCTCCGGGACAGGGGACCATCCGAGCAGTACTTC.